This TCR beta chain originates from a study of T cells after yellow fever vaccination. Study-wide context: Fractions with few cells were prepared using SMART-Seq v4 Ultra Low Input. Study observations and caveats: Some clonotypes, a small share, were shared between CD4 and CD8 compartments. Primary-vaccination clones mostly resurfaced post-booster (around 95% CD4, roughly 90% CD8). Weaker, the secondary response peaked sooner, at day 5 versus 15.

TCRdb ran MiXCR on the 5' RACE reads and lists one entry per CDR3 protein. The repertoire holds under 600,000 distinct CDR3 sequences, about a fifth seen once, with roughly a sixth in the top ten. To note about this clonotype: Its antigen is undetermined.

Germline V gives CDR1 SGHRS, CDR2 YFSETQ. CDR3 length: 13 amino acids. V was shortened by 0 bases and J by 7 bases, with 8 bases between the two germline ends. The V and J genes are TRBV5-1 and TRBJ2-1; D remains unclear. The specimen was PBMCs, collected about 20 days after the first yellow fever vaccination. The receptor's source is a man aged 18 to 29 who received the YFV17D yellow fever vaccine. The DNA for the CDR3 is TGCGCCAGCAGCTTGGCTTTACAAAATGAGCAGTTCTTC. This encodes CASSLALQNEQFF.